This paragraph reports one T cell receptor beta chain. Germline V gene lookup returns CDR1 SGHKS and CDR2 YYEKEE (reference sequence). The CDR3 covers 16 residues. The V end was cut by 1 base, the J end by 0 bases, with 11 bases between. The source of the sample is a study of blood T cell repertoires in COVID-19. The overall study: T cells, B-cell-depleted T cells, or PBMCs provided the cDNA or gDNA that served as material.

Some clones are missing from TCRdb's copy, which holds only in-frame ones; the method was immunoSEQ multiplex PCR. The table lists 130,000 or so clones, 75% to 90% of them singletons. What was sequenced was peripheral blood. This sequence was found in a man between 50 and 59 years old with active or convalescent COVID-19. The chain employs TRBV5-5 and TRBJ1-5; D remains ambiguous. The CDR3 protein is CASSLRPGDSNQPQHF. In nucleotides, the CDR3 is TGTGCCAGCAGCTTGCGCCCCGGGGATAGCAATCAGCCCCAGCATTTT.